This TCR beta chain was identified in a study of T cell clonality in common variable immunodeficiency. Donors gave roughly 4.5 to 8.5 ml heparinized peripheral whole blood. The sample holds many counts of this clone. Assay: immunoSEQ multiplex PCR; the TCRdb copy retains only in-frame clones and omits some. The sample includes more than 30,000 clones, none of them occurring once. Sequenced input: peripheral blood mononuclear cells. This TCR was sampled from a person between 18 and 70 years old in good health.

The covered CDR3 bases are TGTGCCAGCTGTAGCTCTGGAAACACC. Translation gives CASCSSGNT. The CDR3, in full, reads CASCSSGNTIYF. This rearrangement joins TRBV2 to TRBJ1-3; no reliable D call. The CDR3 extends 3 residues past the end of the read, so its final part is completed from the germline J gene. Germline loops: CDR1 SNHLY, CDR2 FYNNEI. V was clipped by 8 bases and J by 0 bases, with 5 bases between them. This CDR3 is 12 amino acids long.